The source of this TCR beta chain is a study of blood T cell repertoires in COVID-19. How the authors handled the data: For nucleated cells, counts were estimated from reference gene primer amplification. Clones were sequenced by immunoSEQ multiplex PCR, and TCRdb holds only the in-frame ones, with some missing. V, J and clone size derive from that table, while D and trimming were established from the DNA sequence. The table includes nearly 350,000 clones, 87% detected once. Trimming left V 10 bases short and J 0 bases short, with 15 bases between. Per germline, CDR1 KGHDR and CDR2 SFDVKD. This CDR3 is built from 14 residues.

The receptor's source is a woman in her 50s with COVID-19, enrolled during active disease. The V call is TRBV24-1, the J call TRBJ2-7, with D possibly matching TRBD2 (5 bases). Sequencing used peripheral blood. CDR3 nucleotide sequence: TGTGCCACAGGTTCGAGCGGAAACTCCTACGAGCAGTACTTC. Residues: CATGSSGNSYEQYF.